Included here is one T cell receptor beta chain sequence, with context. These data come from a study of blood T cells in healthy people across ages. Alongside a J-beta primer mix, a sample-barcoded 5' primer served in a second PCR lasting roughly 7 to 12 cycles. One entry per CDR3 protein, called by TCRdb with MiXCR from the 5' RACE reads. The table shows 1.5 million to 2 million distinct CDR3 sequences, with around half occurring only once. V trimming: 3 bases; J trimming: 6 bases; junction bases outside the gene matches: 9. Germline V lookup: CDR1 SGHRS, CDR2 YFSETQ. The CDR3 sequence is 16 residues long.

The rearrangement uses TRBV5-1 and TRBJ1-6; 7 bases are shared with TRBD1. The origin of this receptor is a woman in her 40s in good health. The source material was blood. The chain's CDR3 is CASSYADRRGNSPLHF. As DNA, the CDR3 is TGCGCCAGCAGCTATGCGGACAGGCGGGGTAATTCACCCCTCCACTTT.